These 7 T cell receptor beta chains were all obtained from the same sample, sequenced in a study of cytomegalovirus exposure and HLA in healthy donors. The PCR employed 60 Vbeta primers together with 13 Jbeta primers. The data were produced by immunoSEQ multiplex PCR, yet TCRdb's version contains in-frame clones alone and is incomplete. The top ten hold about 2.5% of the sample, which has fewer than 110,000 clones, around 77% seen once. The sequencing input was PBMCs. These receptor sequences come from a man between 18 and 29 years old in good health and CMV-seronegative.

The J gene is TRBJ2-3, the V gene TRBV9, with 12 bases fitting TRBD2. There are 17 residues in the CDR3. The germline V gene encodes CDR1 SGDLS and CDR2 YYNGEE. Germline trimming cut 4 bases from V and 2 bases from J; bases unmatched to any gene: 8. The CDR3 bases are TGTGCCAGCAGCACCACCCTAGCGGGGGGGATCACAGATACGCAGTATTTT. Translation gives CASSTTLAGGITDTQYF.

The chain combines TRBV4-1 with TRBJ2-1; 9 bases agree with TRBD1. The germline CDR1 and CDR2 sequences are MGHRA and YSYEKL. This CDR3 is 19 amino acids long. The J segment lost 0 bases and the V segment lost 0 bases, leaving 9 bases of the junction unmatched. Here the CDR3 DNA reads TGCGCCAGCAGCCAAGAGCGACAGGGGGAGGTGAGCTCCTACAATGAGCAGTTCTTC. It is translated as CASSQERQGEVSSYNEQFF.

The V call is TRBV7-9, the J call TRBJ1-1; 7 nucleotides align to TRBD1. With 4 bases clipped from V and 5 bases from J, the junction kept 7 bases outside the gene matches. This CDR3 spans 14 amino acids. Per the germline V gene, CDR1 is SEHNR and CDR2 is FQNEAQ (reference sequence). The CDR3 DNA reads as TGTGCCAGCAGCTCACAGGGGAGGCTGACTGAAGCTTTCTTT. Protein product: CASSSQGRLTEAFF.

The V gene is TRBV30, the J gene TRBJ2-3; D not resolved. Trimming pared 0 bases from V and 3 bases from J, leaving 13 bases between. The germline V gene encodes CDR1 GTSNPN and CDR2 SVGIG (reference sequence). The CDR3 is 15 residues long. The CDR3 here is CAWSVAHPKTDTQYF. In DNA, the CDR3 is TGTGCCTGGAGTGTAGCGCACCCCAAGACAGATACGCAGTATTTT.

The genes are TRBV7-9 and TRBJ1-2; no definite D call. Per the germline V gene, CDR1 is SEHNR and CDR2 is FQNEAQ (reference sequence). Deletions cut 4 bases from V and 8 bases from J, with 8 bases between. CDR3 size: 11 residues. CDR3 nucleotide sequence: TGTGCCAGCAGCTGGGGAGGAGGCTACACCTTC. Its translation is CASSWGGGYTF.

This chain connects TRBV18 to TRBJ1-5; D gene ambiguous. V was clipped by 2 bases and J by 2 bases, with 16 bases between them. This CDR3 spans 17 amino acids. Germline-derived CDR1 and CDR2 are KGHSH and LQKENI. In nucleotides, the CDR3 is TGTGCCAGCTCACCATCCCCGCGGGCAGACCGCAATCAGCCCCAGCATTTT. It specifies CASSPSPRADRNQPQHF.

V gene TRBV7-2 combines with J gene TRBJ2-3, with a possible D match to TRBD2 (7 bases). V gave up 5 bases and J gave up 9 bases, with 24 bases separating them. The CDR3 has 16 amino acids. CDR1 and CDR2 (germline): SGHTA, FQGNSA. In nucleotides, the CDR3 is TGTGCCAGCAGCCAAACGGGGGGCACGAGGACACGGACGCAGTATTTT. Translated: CASSQTGGTRTRTQYF.